Listed below are T cell receptor beta chains from one sample, sequenced in a study of regulatory T cells in long-lasting Graves disease. TCRdb itself ran the multiplex PCR reads through MiXCR, one entry per CDR3 protein. Found here are hundreds of thousands of distinct CDR3 sequences, approximately 22% of them singletons; the top ten hold over 11%. The sequencing used peripheral blood mononuclear cells (PBMCs), collected when the disease was refractory, from a patient treated with antithyroid drugs. The receptors were gathered from a female donor with Graves disease. CDR3s leave out the opening cysteine and the closing phenylalanine or tryptophan.

V | CDR3
TRBV6-2/TRBV6-3 | ASSPVTSLRTEAF
TRBV4-1 | ASASDTSGSYEQY
TRBV20-1 | SASEEGGKVGFQETQY
TRBV13 | ASSTGTAKETQY
TRBV6-1 | ASSEGDRAGELF
TRBV11-2 | ASSSSDDQPQH
TRBV9 | ASSFTSANYEQY
TRBV19 | ASTKPGANVLT
TRBV16 | ASSQSEDRRETQY
TRBV2 | ASSEVTGVNEQF
TRBV10-3 | AIGPQGAGYNEQF
TRBV7-8 | ASSRNDGGETQY
TRBV15 | ATSGSARTGELF
TRBV5-1 | ASSLMQGLGLASYDEQF
TRBV28 | ASTSLPGTAMNTEAF
TRBV4-1 | ASSPRSGTSGGYEQY
TRBV28 | ASSFSTDSSYNSPLH
TRBV14 | ASSPSVPYEQY
TRBV20-1 | SAREGGQGYYEQY
TRBV18 | ASSADLRHPYEQY
TRBV28 | ASSYGDSAKNIQY
TRBV7-2 | ASRRTGRYGYT
TRBV9 | ASSVDGVNNSPLH
TRBV7-9 | ASSSGLALYQETQY
TRBV19 | ASRPAYSNQPQH
TRBV10-2 | ASRGLGARGGTDTQY
TRBV10-3 | ATAQGSVWNTEAF
TRBV24-1 | ATSDSARGYGYT
TRBV7-9 | ASSWHTTGELF
TRBV11-2 | ASSLIAGFSPLH